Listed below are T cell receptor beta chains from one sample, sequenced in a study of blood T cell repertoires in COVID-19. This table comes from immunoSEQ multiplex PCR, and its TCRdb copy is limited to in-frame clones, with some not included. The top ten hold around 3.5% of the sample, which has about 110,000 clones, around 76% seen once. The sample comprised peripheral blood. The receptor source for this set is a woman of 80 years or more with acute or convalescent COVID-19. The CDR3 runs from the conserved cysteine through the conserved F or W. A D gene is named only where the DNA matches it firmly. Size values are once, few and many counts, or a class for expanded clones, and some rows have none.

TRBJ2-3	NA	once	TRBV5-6	TGTGCCAGCAGCTTGGGTAGACAGCGGGTAAATACGCAGTATTTT	CASSLGRQRVNTQYF
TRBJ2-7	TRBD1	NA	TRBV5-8	TGTGCCAGCAGCTCCGGACAGGGATCCTACGAGCAGTACTTC	CASSSGQGSYEQYF
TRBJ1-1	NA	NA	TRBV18	TGTGCCAGCTCACCCTCTGGACAGATGGGGACTGAAGCTTTCTTT	CASSPSGQMGTEAFF
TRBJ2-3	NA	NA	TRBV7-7	TGTGCTAGCAGCACCTCGGTGGCGGAGACAGATACGCAGTATTTT	CASSTSVAETDTQYF
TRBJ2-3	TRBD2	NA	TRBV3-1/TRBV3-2	TGTGCCAGCAGACCCAGCGGGGGGGCCGTTGATACGCAGTATTTT	CASRPSGGAVDTQYF
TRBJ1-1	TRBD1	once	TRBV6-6	TGTGCCAGCAGTACTGGCGGACAGGCAACAGCTTTCTTT	CASSTGGQATAFF
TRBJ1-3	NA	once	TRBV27	TGTGCCAGCAGTAACGGGGTGGGAAACACCATATATTTT	CASSNGVGNTIYF
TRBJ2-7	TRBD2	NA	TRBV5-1	TGCGCCAGCAGGCCCGGACTAGCTGCCTACGAGCAGTACTTC	CASRPGLAAYEQYF
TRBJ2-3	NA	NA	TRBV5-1	TGCGCCAGCAGCTTGGGCTACGATACGCAGTATTTT	CASSLGYDTQYF
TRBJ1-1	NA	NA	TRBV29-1	TGCAGCGTTGTAGGGGATTCTGAAGCTTTCTTT	CSVVGDSEAFF
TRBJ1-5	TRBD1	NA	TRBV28	TGTGCCAGCAGGCGACAGGGGACATTCAATCAGCCCCAGCATTTT	CASRRQGTFNQPQHF
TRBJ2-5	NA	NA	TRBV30	TGTGCCTGGGGGGACTTACAAGAGACCCAGTACTTC	CAWGDLQETQYF
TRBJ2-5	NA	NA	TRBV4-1	TGCGCCAGCAGCCAAGATTCCGGGGCCTGGGGAGGTGGCCAGTACTTC	CASSQDSGAWGGGQYF
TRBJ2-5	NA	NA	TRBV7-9	TGTGCCAGCAGCTTCCAGGGGCAAGAGACCCAGTACTTC	CASSFQGQETQYF
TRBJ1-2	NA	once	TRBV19	TGTGCCAGTAGCCGCGACATTTATGGCTACACCTTC	CASSRDIYGYTF